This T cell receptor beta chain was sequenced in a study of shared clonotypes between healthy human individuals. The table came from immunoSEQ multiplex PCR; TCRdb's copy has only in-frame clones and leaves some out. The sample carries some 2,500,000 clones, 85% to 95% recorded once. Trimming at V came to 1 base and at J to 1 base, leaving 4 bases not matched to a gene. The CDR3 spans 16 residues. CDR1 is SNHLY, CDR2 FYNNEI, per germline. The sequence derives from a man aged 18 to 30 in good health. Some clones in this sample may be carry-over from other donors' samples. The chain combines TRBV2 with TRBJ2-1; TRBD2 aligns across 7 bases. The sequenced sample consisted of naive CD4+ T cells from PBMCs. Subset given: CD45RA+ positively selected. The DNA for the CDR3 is TGTGCCAGCAGTGAAGAGGGAGGGTTATCCTACAATGAGCAGTTCTTC. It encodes CASSEEGGLSYNEQFF. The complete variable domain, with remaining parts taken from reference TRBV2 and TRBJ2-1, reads EPEVTQTPSHQVTQMGQEVILRCVPISNHLYFYWYRQILGQKVEFLVSFYNNEISEKSEIFDDQFSVERPDGSNFTLKIRSTKLEDSAMYFCASSEEGGLSYNEQFFGPGTRLTVL.